This T cell receptor (beta chain) was documented in a study of cytomegalovirus exposure and HLA in healthy donors. Study as a whole: A subsequent analysis stated that the 95 to 150 validation repertoires were run on the same platform as the roughly 620 first-cohort repertoires. Whole-study results and caveats: The dataset shows that most TCR sequences were rare, while some public TCRs occurred in many donors. Researchers counted over 150 TCR beta chains as cytomegalovirus-associated. First-cohort TCR clusters were later found to tend to co-occur in the approximately 110 validation repertoires.

As for this clone: What it recognizes is unknown.

Assay used: immunoSEQ multiplex PCR; TCRdb lists only in-frame clones, some missing. Of roughly 50,000 clones detected, 93% appear once; the ten largest clones hold more than 1.5%. This sequence originates from a woman between 18 and 30 years old in good health and CMV-seropositive. The sequencing sample was made of PBMCs.

Written as DNA, the CDR3 is TGTGCCAGCAGCCCGAGCTTGGACAGGGTTTATGGCTACACCTTC. Its translation: CASSPSLDRVYGYTF. V usage is TRBV7-2 and J usage is TRBJ1-2; 8 positions match TRBD1. In germline, CDR1 is SGHTA, CDR2 FQGNSA. The V and J ends lost 5 bases and 5 bases, in that order; junction bases with no gene match: 10. The CDR3 is 15 amino acids.